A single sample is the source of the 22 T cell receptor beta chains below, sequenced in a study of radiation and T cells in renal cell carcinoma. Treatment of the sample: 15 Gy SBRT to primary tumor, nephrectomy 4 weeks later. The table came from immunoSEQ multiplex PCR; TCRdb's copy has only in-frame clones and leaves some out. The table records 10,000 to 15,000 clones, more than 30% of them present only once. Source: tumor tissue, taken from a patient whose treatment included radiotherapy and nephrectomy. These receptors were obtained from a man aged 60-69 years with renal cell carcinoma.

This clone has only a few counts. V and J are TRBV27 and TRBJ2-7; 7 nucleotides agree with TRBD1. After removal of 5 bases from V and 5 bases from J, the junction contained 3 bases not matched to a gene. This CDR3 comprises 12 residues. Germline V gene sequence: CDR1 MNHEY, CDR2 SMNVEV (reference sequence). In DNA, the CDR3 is TGTGCCAGCAGTCTGCAGGGGGACGAGCAGTACGTC. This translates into CASSLQGDEQYV.

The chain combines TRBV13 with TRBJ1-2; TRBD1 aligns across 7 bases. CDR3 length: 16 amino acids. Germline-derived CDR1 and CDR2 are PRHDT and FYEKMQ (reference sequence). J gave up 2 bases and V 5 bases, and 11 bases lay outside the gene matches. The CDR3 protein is CASSTFRTGENYGYTF. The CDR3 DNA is TGTGCCAGCAGCACCTTCCGGACAGGTGAGAACTATGGCTACACCTTC. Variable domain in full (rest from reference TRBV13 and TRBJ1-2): AAGVIQSPRHLIKEKRETATLKCYPIPRHDTVYWYQQGPGQDPQFLISFYEKMQSDKGSIPDRFSAQQFSDYHSELNMSSLELGDSALYFCASSTFRTGENYGYTFGSGTRLTVV.

The CDR3 reads CASSPQEKAFF. DNA for the CDR3: TGTGCCAGCTCACCACAGGAAAAAGCTTTCTTT. This chain links TRBV18 with TRBJ1-1; D not certain. Trimming took off 1 base at V and 9 bases at J, with 6 bases between the two ends. Germline lookup yields CDR1 KGHSH and CDR2 LQKENI. This CDR3 region has 11 residues.

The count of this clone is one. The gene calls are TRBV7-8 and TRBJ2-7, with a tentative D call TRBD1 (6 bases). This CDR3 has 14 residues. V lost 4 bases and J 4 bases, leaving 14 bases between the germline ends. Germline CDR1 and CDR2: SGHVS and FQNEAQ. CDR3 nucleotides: TGTGCCAGCAGCTCCAGAGAGGGGGTATACGAGCAGTACGTC. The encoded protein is CASSSREGVYEQYV.

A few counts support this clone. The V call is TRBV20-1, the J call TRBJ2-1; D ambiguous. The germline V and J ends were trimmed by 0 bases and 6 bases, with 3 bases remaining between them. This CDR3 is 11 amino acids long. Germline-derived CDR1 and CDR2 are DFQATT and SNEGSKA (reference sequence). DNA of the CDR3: TGCAGTGCTAGAGATCGCAATGAGCAGTTCTTC. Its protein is CSARDRNEQFF.

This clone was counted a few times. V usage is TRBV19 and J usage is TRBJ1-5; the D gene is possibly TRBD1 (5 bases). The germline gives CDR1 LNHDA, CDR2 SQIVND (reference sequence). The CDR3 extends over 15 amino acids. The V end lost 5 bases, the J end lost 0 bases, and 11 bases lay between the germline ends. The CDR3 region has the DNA TGTGCCAGTAGTCCATGGGGCGATAGCAATCAGCCCCAGCATTTT. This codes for CASSPWGDSNQPQHF.

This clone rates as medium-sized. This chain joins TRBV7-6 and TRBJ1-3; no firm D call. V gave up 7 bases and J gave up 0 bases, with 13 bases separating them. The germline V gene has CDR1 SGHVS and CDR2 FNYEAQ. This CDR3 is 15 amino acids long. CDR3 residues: CASMNPGFSGNTIYF. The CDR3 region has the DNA TGTGCCAGCATGAACCCGGGATTCTCTGGAAACACCATATATTTT.

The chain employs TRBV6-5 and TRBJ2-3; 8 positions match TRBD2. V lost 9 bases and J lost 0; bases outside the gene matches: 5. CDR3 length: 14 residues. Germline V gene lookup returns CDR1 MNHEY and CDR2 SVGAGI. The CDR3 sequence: CASKRGHSTDTQYF. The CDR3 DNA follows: TGTGCCAGTAAGCGGGGGCATAGCACAGATACGCAGTATTTT.

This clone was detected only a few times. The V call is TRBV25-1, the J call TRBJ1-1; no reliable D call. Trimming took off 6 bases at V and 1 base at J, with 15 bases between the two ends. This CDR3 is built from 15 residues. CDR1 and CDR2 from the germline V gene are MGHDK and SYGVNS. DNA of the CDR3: TGTGCCAGCAGCCGTATAGGGCGCGGGAACACTGAAGCTTTCTTT. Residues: CASSRIGRGNTEAFF.

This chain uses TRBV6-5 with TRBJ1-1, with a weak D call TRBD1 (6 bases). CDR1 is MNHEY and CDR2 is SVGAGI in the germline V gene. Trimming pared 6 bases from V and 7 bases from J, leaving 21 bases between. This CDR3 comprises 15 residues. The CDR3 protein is CASRDLGGLAGEAFF. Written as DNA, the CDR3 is TGTGCCAGCAGGGATTTAGGGGGTCTTGCAGGTGAAGCTTTCTTT.

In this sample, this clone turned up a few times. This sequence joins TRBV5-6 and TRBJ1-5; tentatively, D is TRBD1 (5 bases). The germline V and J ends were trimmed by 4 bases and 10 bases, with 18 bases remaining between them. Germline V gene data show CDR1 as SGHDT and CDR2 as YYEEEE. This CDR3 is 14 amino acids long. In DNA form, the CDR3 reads TGTGCCAGCAGCCCTTTGGGACGGCTTGTTCCCCAGCATTTT. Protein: CASSPLGRLVPQHF.

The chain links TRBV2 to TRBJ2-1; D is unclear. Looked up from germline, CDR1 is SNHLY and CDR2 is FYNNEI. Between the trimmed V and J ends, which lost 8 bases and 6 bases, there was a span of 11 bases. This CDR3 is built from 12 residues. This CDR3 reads CASRGVFNEQFF. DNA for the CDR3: TGTGCCAGCCGTGGAGTCTTCAATGAGCAGTTCTTC.

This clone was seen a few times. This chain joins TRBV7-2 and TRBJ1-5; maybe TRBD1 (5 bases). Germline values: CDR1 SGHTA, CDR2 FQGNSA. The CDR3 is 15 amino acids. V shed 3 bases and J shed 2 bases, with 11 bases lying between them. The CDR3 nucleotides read TGTGCCAGCAGCTTGCCCCCACAGGGCAATCAGCCCCAGCATTTT. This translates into CASSLPPQGNQPQHF.

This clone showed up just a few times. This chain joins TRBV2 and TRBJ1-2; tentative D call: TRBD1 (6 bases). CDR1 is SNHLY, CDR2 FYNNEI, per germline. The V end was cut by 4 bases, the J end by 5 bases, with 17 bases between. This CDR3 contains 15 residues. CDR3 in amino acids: CASSVSGALGYGYTF. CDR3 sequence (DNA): TGTGCCAGCAGTGTTTCAGGGGCGCTTGGGTATGGCTACACCTTC.

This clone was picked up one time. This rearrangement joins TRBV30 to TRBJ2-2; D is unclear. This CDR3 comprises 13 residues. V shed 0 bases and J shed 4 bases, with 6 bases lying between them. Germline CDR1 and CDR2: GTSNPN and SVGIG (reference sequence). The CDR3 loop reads CAWSVLLTGELFF. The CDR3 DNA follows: TGTGCCTGGAGTGTACTCCTCACCGGGGAGCTGTTTTTT.

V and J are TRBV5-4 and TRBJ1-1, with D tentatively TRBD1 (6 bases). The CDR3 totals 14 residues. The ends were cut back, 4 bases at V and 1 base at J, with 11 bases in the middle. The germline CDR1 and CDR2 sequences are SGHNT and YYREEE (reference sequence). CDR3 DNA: TGTGCCAGCAGCCCGGGACAACCGAACACTGAAGCTTTCTTT. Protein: CASSPGQPNTEAFF.

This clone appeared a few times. This chain's CDR3 is CASSLALAARTDTQYF. CDR3 sequence (DNA): TGTGCCAGCAGCTTAGCGCTAGCGGCCCGCACAGATACGCAGTATTTT. The rearrangement links TRBV7-8 to TRBJ2-3, with 7 bases lining up with TRBD2. CDR3 length: 16 amino acids. CDR1 and CDR2 from the germline V gene are SGHVS and FQNEAQ. Trimming cost V 0 bases and J 1 base; bases outside gene matches: 4.

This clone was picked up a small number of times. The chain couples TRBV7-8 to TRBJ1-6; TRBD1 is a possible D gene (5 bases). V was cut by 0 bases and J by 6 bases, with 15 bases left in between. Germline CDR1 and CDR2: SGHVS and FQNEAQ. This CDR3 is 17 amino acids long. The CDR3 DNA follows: TGTGCCAGCAGCTTAGCTATCCGGCGGGGGATTAATTCACCCCTCCACTTT. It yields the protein CASSLAIRRGINSPLHF.

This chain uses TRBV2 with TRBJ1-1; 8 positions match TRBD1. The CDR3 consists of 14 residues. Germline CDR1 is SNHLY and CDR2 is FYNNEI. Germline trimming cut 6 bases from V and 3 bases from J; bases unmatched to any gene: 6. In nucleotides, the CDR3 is TGTGCCAGCAGCCTCGGACAGGGCGACACTGAAGCTTTCTTT. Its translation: CASSLGQGDTEAFF.

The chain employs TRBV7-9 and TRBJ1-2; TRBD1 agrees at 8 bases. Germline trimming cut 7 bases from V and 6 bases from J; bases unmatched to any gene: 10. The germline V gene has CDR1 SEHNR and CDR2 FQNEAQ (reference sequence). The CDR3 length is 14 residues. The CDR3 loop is CASKSGGASNGYTF. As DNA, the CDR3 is TGTGCCAGCAAATCAGGGGGCGCAAGTAATGGCTACACCTTC.

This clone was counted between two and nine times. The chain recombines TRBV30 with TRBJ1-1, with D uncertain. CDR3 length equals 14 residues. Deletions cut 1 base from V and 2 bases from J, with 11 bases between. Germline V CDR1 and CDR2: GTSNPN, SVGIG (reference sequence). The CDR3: CAWSEITANTEAFF. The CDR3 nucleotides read TGTGCCTGGAGTGAGATAACAGCTAACACTGAAGCTTTCTTT. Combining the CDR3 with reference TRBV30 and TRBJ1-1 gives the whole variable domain SQTIHQWPATLVQPVGSPLSLECTVEGTSNPNLYWYRQAAGRGLQLLFYSVGIGQISSEVPQNLSASRPQDRQFILSSKKLLLSDSGFYLCAWSEITANTEAFFGQGTRLTVV.

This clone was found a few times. In nucleotides, the CDR3 is TGCAGCGTTGCGAGGGGGCGGGACACTGAAGCTTTCTTT. Translating gives CSVARGRDTEAFF. The chain links TRBV29-1 to TRBJ1-1; 7 nucleotides align to TRBD1. The CDR3 is 13 residues long. Germline CDR1 is SQVTM and CDR2 is ANQGSEA. Germline trimming cut 4 bases from V and 3 bases from J; bases unmatched to any gene: 5.